The clone carrying this T cell receptor (beta chain) was seen many times. No antigen is known for it. Other autoimmune diseases, uncontrolled infections, pregnancy and lactation each led to patient exclusion. These data belong to a study of Graves' ophthalmopathy and Graves' hyperthyroidism. The CDR3 totals 15 residues. V lost 5 bases and J 5 bases, leaving 13 bases between the germline ends. Germline CDR1 reads MNHNS; CDR2 reads SASEGT. Beta-chain TCR CDR3 regions were amplified from RNA transcripts. After a first-round RT-PCR with HTBI primers, a second-round multiplex PCR was run. TCRdb reanalysed the multiplex PCR reads using MiXCR and keeps one entry per CDR3 protein. This table has roughly 480,000 distinct CDR3 sequences, over 13% appearing once. Overall study results and limits: Blood also carried most expanded thyroid clonotypes exceeding 0.001 frequency.

V usage is TRBV6-1 and J usage is TRBJ1-6; D perhaps matches TRBD1 (6 bases). This receptor was taken from a woman aged 25 to 39 with Graves' ophthalmopathy. Sequenced input: blood. This chain's CDR3 is CASSQKTGDNSPLHF. Written as DNA, the CDR3 is TGTGCCAGCAGTCAGAAGACAGGAGATAATTCACCCCTCCACTTT.